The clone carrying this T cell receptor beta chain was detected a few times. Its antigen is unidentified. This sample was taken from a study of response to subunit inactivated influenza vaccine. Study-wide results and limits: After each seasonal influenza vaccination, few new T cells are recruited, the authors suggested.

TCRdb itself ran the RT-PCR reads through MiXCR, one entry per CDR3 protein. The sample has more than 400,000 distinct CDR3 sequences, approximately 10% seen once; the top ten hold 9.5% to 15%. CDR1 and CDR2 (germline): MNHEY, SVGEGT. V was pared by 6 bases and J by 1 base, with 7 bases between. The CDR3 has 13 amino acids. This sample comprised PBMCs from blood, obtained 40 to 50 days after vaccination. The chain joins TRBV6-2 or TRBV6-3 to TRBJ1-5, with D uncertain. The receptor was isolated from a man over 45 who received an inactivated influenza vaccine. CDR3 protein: CASRDQSNQPQHF. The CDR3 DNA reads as TGTGCCAGCAGAGATCAGAGCAATCAGCCCCAGCATTTT.